These T cell receptor beta chains were read from a single sample in a study of PD-1 blockade in classical Hodgkin lymphoma. TCRdb's table, derived via immunoSEQ multiplex PCR, lists solely in-frame clones and lacks some. This table holds fewer than 65,000 clones, 90% found once. Sequences were derived from peripheral blood mononuclear cells (PBMCs), sampled at baseline. The receptors were gathered from a human donor with classical Hodgkin lymphoma. Both conserved end residues are part of each CDR3.

cdr3_aa j_call v_call
CASSIMGQSYEQYF TRBJ2-7 TRBV19
CASSPEWSSYEQYF TRBJ2-7 TRBV5-1
CASSPGDLNTGELFF TRBJ2-2 TRBV7-9
CASSEGLSVWAQGGNEQFF TRBJ2-1 TRBV10-1
CASSGEINYGYTF TRBJ1-2 TRBV6-1
CASSYSPGGDPQHF TRBJ1-5 TRBV6-6
CASSLRDSIFYEQYF TRBJ2-7 TRBV6-1
CATSRDFQGSQPQHF TRBJ1-5 TRBV15
CARSGVWEQYF TRBJ2-7 TRBV27
CASRGTVSYEQYF TRBJ2-7 TRBV7-9
CASSFVTTTQYF TRBJ2-3 TRBV28
CASSLRRQGGNYGYTF TRBJ1-2 TRBV27
CASSLDGTYSTDTQYF TRBJ2-3 TRBV13
CASSYGVSYEQYF TRBJ2-7 TRBV19
CAWSVLSGRARGSYNEQFF TRBJ2-1 TRBV30
CASSFGVQGETQYF TRBJ2-5 TRBV28
CASSLAGVETQYF TRBJ2-5 TRBV5-1
CASDVGWQGKYEAFF TRBJ1-1 TRBV6-1
CASSPTAAGELFF TRBJ2-2 TRBV7-9
CASSPYTGELFF TRBJ2-2 TRBV28
CASSIGNSPLHF TRBJ1-6 TRBV19
CASSLLRGPYNEQFF TRBJ2-1 TRBV7-9
CASSFYRGTGSSYNEQFF TRBJ2-1 TRBV7-9
CASRDLGEKLFF TRBJ1-4 TRBV28
CASSPPRTGGRSGELFF TRBJ2-2 TRBV19
CASSGAVSNQPQHF TRBJ1-5 TRBV6-1
CASSLALTGSEQYF TRBJ2-7 TRBV11-2
CASSEPPSLNTGELFF TRBJ2-2 TRBV6-1
CASSLLPGSYNSPLHF TRBJ1-6 TRBV5-1
CASSPHTGVIDYGYTF TRBJ1-2 TRBV10-2
CASGAPSFEQYF TRBJ2-7 TRBV19
CASSPGTAVSEQYF TRBJ2-7 TRBV6-5